Presented here are 24 T cell receptor beta chains from one specimen sequenced in a study of blood T cell repertoires in COVID-19. Clones were read by immunoSEQ multiplex PCR, and TCRdb kept only the in-frame ones, dropping some. This repertoire shows over 200,000 clones, 88% found once; its top ten account for roughly 3.7%. Sequencing was carried out using PBMCs or T cells enriched from blood (not recorded which). The receptors shown here come from a woman aged 30 to 39 who had been exposed to COVID-19.

This rearrangement joins TRBV5-1 to TRBJ1-2; possibly TRBD1 for D (6 bases). The CDR3 spans 19 residues. V dropped 4 bases and J dropped 2 bases, with 27 bases sitting between them. Germline V lookup: CDR1 SGHRS, CDR2 YFSETQ. CDR3 coding DNA: TGCGCCAGCAGCCCCCAATCCCCACTCGGGACACCATTCAACTATGGCTACACCTTC. Protein sequence: CASSPQSPLGTPFNYGYTF.

The CDR3 here is CASTGLAGRNTGELFF. CDR3 in DNA: TGTGCCAGCACAGGACTAGCGGGACGGAACACCGGGGAGCTGTTTTTT. This chain uses TRBV27 with TRBJ2-2; 12 positions match TRBD2. With 7 bases clipped from V and 1 base from J, the junction kept 4 bases outside the gene matches. Per the germline V gene, CDR1 is MNHEY and CDR2 is SMNVEV (reference sequence). The CDR3 contains 16 residues.

The chain recombines TRBV5-5 with TRBJ2-5; D may be TRBD1 (7 bases). V was cut by 4 bases and J by 2 bases, with 15 bases left in between. The germline gives CDR1 SGHKS, CDR2 YYEKEE (reference sequence). The length of the CDR3 is 15 residues. The CDR3 bases are TGTGCCAGCAGCCGACAGGGAGGAAGGCAAGAGACCCAGTACTTC. Encoded protein: CASSRQGGRQETQYF. The whole variable domain, filled in from reference TRBV5-5 and TRBJ2-5, reads DAGVTQSPTHLIKTRGQQVTLRCSPISGHKSVSWYQQVLGQGPQFIFQYYEKEERGRGNFPDRFSARQFPNYSSELNVNALLLGDSALYLCASSRQGGRQETQYFGPGTRLLVL.

The rearrangement links TRBV6-5 to TRBJ2-5, with D possibly matching TRBD1 (5 bases). Trimming took 6 bases from V and 1 from J, leaving 15 bases between them. The CDR3 sequence is 15 residues long. Germline assignment: CDR1 MNHEY and CDR2 SVGAGI. The CDR3 sequence is CASRQNPGSQETQYF. DNA of the CDR3: TGTGCCAGCAGACAGAATCCAGGGTCCCAAGAGACCCAGTACTTC.

The chain links TRBV7-3 to TRBJ2-2, with TRBD2 identical over 13 bases. The trim removed 3 bases at V and 2 bases at J, leaving 12 bases unmatched. CDR3 size: 20 residues. The germline CDR1 and CDR2 sequences are SGHTA and FQGTGA. CDR3 nucleotides: TGTGCCAGCAGCTTCTATTCAGGACTAGCGGGAGCGTCCAACACCGGGGAGCTGTTTTTT. Translated: CASSFYSGLAGASNTGELFF.

The chain uses TRBV19 and TRBJ2-3, with 15 positions matching TRBD2. This CDR3 contains 16 residues. The V and J ends lost 4 bases and 11 bases, in that order; junction bases with no gene match: 10. Germline V CDR1 and CDR2: LNHDA, SQIVND (reference sequence). The CDR3 sequence: CASSNGLAGGPLLQYF. CDR3 DNA sequence: TGTGCCAGTAGTAACGGACTAGCGGGAGGGCCTTTACTGCAGTATTTT.

V usage is TRBV19 and J usage is TRBJ1-4; tentatively, D is TRBD1 (5 bases). Trimming took off 2 bases at V and 4 bases at J, with 11 bases between the two ends. This CDR3 has 15 residues. Germline V gene data show CDR1 as LNHDA and CDR2 as SQIVND (reference sequence). CDR3 amino acids: CASSIPGLLNEKLFF. For the CDR3, the DNA is TGTGCCAGTAGTATACCGGGACTGCTTAATGAAAAACTGTTTTTT. Drawing the rest from reference TRBV19 and TRBJ1-4, the complete variable domain is DGGITQSPKYLFRKEGQNVTLSCEQNLNHDAMYWYRQDPGQGLRLIYYSQIVNDFQKGDIAEGYSVSREKKESFPLTVTSAQKNPTAFYLCASSIPGLLNEKLFFGSGTQLSVL.

V is TRBV5-1 and J is TRBJ1-2; 7 positions agree with TRBD1. Germline CDR1 SGHRS, CDR2 YFSETQ. This CDR3 contains 14 residues. The trim removed 0 bases at V and 8 bases at J, leaving 7 bases unmatched. The CDR3 loop reads CASSLEPGQSGYTF. The CDR3 bases are TGCGCCAGCAGCTTGGAACCGGGACAGAGCGGCTACACCTTC.

J is TRBJ2-7 and V is TRBV3-1 (or the pseudogene TRBV3-2); 9 nucleotides agree with TRBD1. V lost 4 bases, J lost 1 base, and 5 bases stayed unmatched. The germline CDR1 and CDR2 sequences are LGHDT and YNNKEL (reference sequence). This CDR3 contains 15 residues. The CDR3, as DNA: TGTGCCAGCAGCCGGTCGGGACAGGGTTCCTACGAGCAGTACTTC. Protein sequence: CASSRSGQGSYEQYF.

The V and J genes are TRBV28 and TRBJ1-4, with 7 bases matching TRBD1. The trim removed 2 bases at V and 7 bases at J, leaving 4 bases unmatched. Germline CDR1 and CDR2: MDHEN and SYDVKM. The CDR3 sequence is 14 residues long. CDR3 DNA: TGTGCCAGCAGTTTACAGGGGGTGGTTGAAAAACTGTTTTTT. Protein product: CASSLQGVVEKLFF.

The gene calls are TRBV28 and TRBJ2-1, with 8 positions matching TRBD1. Trimming at V came to 5 bases and at J to 6 bases, leaving 9 bases not matched to a gene. CDR3 length: 15 residues. Germline V gene sequence: CDR1 MDHEN, CDR2 SYDVKM. CDR3 sequence: CASSAGTGTFNEQFF. Written as DNA, the CDR3 is TGTGCCAGCAGTGCCGGGACAGGAACCTTCAATGAGCAGTTCTTC.

V is TRBV6-1 and J is TRBJ2-7; possibly TRBD2 for D (5 bases). CDR1 is MNHNS, CDR2 SASEGT, per germline. The CDR3 is made up of 12 amino acids. V dropped 2 bases and J dropped 4 bases, with 6 bases sitting between them. For the CDR3, the DNA is TGTGCCAGCAGTGAACGGGGTTACGAGCAGTACTTC. Protein sequence: CASSERGYEQYF.

The chain links TRBV10-2 to TRBJ1-1; TRBD1 matches 7 bases. CDR1 is WSHSY and CDR2 is SAAADI in the germline V gene. CDR3 length equals 14 residues. Trimming removed 6 bases from V and 3 bases from J; junction bases left unmatched: 7. This chain's CDR3 is CASSNRDRYTEAFF. CDR3 in DNA: TGCGCCAGCAGCAACCGGGACAGATACACTGAAGCTTTCTTT.

The CDR3 nucleotides are TGTGCCAGCAAATTAGCCGCGGGGGGGAACTATGGCTACACCTTC. This translates into CASKLAAGGNYGYTF. This rearrangement joins TRBV6-5 to TRBJ1-2, with TRBD1 as a possible D gene (5 bases). The germline V gene has CDR1 MNHEY and CDR2 SVGAGI. With 7 bases removed from V and 2 bases from J, the gap between germline ends came to 17 bases. The CDR3 spans 15 residues.

The chain carries TRBV6-1 and TRBJ2-1; 15 bases line up with TRBD2. The CDR3 covers 18 residues. The germline CDR1 and CDR2 sequences are MNHNS and SASEGT. Trimming at V came to 2 bases and at J to 5 bases, leaving 7 bases not matched to a gene. CDR3 sequence: CASSERGLAGGSDNEQFF. CDR3 in DNA: TGTGCCAGCAGTGAAAGGGGACTAGCGGGAGGATCCGACAATGAGCAGTTCTTC.

J is TRBJ2-2 and V is TRBV11-2, with TRBD2 matching 7 bases. CDR3 length equals 15 residues. Germline-derived CDR1 and CDR2 are SGHAT and FQNNGV. V was clipped by 7 bases and J by 4 bases; unmatched bases: 9. CDR3 loop: CASTSLAGSTGELFF. CDR3 DNA sequence: TGTGCCAGCACCTCCTTAGCGGGTTCCACCGGGGAGCTGTTTTTT. The variable domain in full, completed from reference TRBV11-2 and TRBJ2-2, reads EAGVAQSPRYKIIEKRQSVAFWCNPISGHATLYWYQQILGQGPKLLIQFQNNGVVDDSQLPKDRFSAERLKGVDSTLKIQPAKLEDSAVYLCASTSLAGSTGELFFGEGSRLTVL.

The chain employs TRBV6-5 and TRBJ2-7, with TRBD1 as a possible D gene (6 bases). Germline values: CDR1 MNHEY, CDR2 SVGAGI. This CDR3 has 13 residues. V gave up 10 bases and J gave up 3 bases, with 16 bases separating them. This CDR3 is CATNRQAHYEQYF. Written as DNA, the CDR3 is TGTGCCACCAACCGACAGGCACACTACGAGCAGTACTTC.

The V and J genes are TRBV12-3 or TRBV12-4 and TRBJ2-7; D call uncertain. V lost 5 bases, J lost 0 bases, and 8 bases lay in between. The CDR3 length is 13 residues. DNA of the CDR3: TGTGCCAGCAGTGCCCCCAGCTCCTACGAGCAGTACTTC. It encodes CASSAPSSYEQYF.

The rearrangement joins TRBV10-3 to TRBJ2-7; D is uncertain. Trimming left V 3 bases short and J 4 bases short, with 4 bases between. The CDR3 extends over 11 amino acids. Per the germline V gene, CDR1 is ENHRY and CDR2 is SYGVKD. CDR3 sequence: CAISDQYEQYF. CDR3 bases: TGTGCCATCAGTGATCAATACGAGCAGTACTTC.

The V call is TRBV5-1, the J call TRBJ1-1; 9 bases are a match to TRBD1. The germline V gene encodes CDR1 SGHRS and CDR2 YFSETQ. This CDR3 spans 14 amino acids. V lost 2 bases, J lost 6 bases, and 5 bases stayed unmatched. CDR3 in DNA: TGCGCCAGCAGCTTTACTACAGGGGGCTCTGAAGCTTTCTTT. Its translation is CASSFTTGGSEAFF.

The rearrangement uses TRBV7-3 and TRBJ2-3; possibly TRBD2 for D (5 bases). V shed 5 bases and J shed 2 bases, with 8 bases lying between them. Germline V gene lookup returns CDR1 SGHTA and CDR2 FQGTGA. There are 13 residues in the CDR3. The CDR3 sequence: CASSGGDTDTQYF. CDR3 coding DNA: TGTGCCAGCAGCGGAGGAGACACAGATACGCAGTATTTT.

V gene TRBV28 combines with J gene TRBJ1-5; D is possibly TRBD1 (5 bases). V lost 2 bases to trimming and J lost 4 bases, with 9 bases between them. The germline gives CDR1 MDHEN, CDR2 SYDVKM. This CDR3 is built from 14 residues. CDR3 coding DNA: TGTGCCAGCAGTTTAGCTCCAGGGAATCAGCCCCAGCATTTT. Protein sequence: CASSLAPGNQPQHF.

The rearrangement links TRBV29-1 to TRBJ1-1; tentatively, D is TRBD1 (5 bases). With 4 bases removed from V and 3 bases from J, the gap between germline ends came to 12 bases. The CDR3 runs to 13 residues. The germline V gene has CDR1 SQVTM and CDR2 ANQGSEA. The CDR3 protein is CSVVQGWDTEAFF. As DNA, the CDR3 is TGCAGCGTTGTCCAGGGATGGGACACTGAAGCTTTCTTT.

This clone showed up just once. This sequence joins TRBV28 and TRBJ1-5; 9 nucleotides align to TRBD1. CDR1 MDHEN and CDR2 SYDVKM come from the germline V gene. The CDR3 has 17 amino acids. V shed 1 base, J shed 7 bases, and the junction held 11 bases outside the gene matches. The CDR3 reads CASSLYTHRGLGQPQHF. Here the CDR3 DNA reads TGTGCCAGCAGTTTATATACCCACAGGGGGCTAGGCCAGCCCCAGCATTTT.